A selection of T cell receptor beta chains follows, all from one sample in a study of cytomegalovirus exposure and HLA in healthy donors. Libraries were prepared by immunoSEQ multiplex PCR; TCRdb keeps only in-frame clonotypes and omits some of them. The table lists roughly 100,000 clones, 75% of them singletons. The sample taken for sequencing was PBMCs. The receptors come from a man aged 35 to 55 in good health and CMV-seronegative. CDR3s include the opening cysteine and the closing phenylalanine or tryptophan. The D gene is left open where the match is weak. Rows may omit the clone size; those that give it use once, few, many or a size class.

CDR3 protein: CASSVFRRNTEAFF
CDR3 DNA: TGTGCCAGCAGCGTCTTCAGAAGGAACACTGAAGCTTTCTTT
clone size: NA
J gene: TRBJ1-1
D gene: NA
V gene: TRBV11-2

CDR3 protein: CASSFAGTGANVLTF
CDR3 DNA: TGTGCCAGCAGCTTCGCAGGAACTGGGGCCAACGTCCTGACTTTC
clone size: NA
J gene: TRBJ2-6
D gene: NA
V gene: TRBV13

CDR3 protein: CASSRGGPSTDTQYF
CDR3 DNA: TGTGCCAGCAGCCGCGGGGGGCCGAGCACAGATACGCAGTATTTT
clone size: NA
J gene: TRBJ2-3
D gene: TRBD2
V gene: TRBV7-2

CDR3 protein: CSSSRSGTGGSTNEKLFF
CDR3 DNA: TGTTCCAGCAGCCGTAGTGGGACAGGGGGGTCGACTAATGAAAAACTGTTTTTT
clone size: NA
J gene: TRBJ1-4
D gene: TRBD1
V gene: TRBV7-9

CDR3 protein: CASSPRRGNYGYTF
CDR3 DNA: TGTGCCAGTAGTCCCCGCCGGGGAAACTATGGCTACACCTTC
clone size: NA
J gene: TRBJ1-2
D gene: NA
V gene: TRBV19

CDR3 protein: CASRVTSGGAYNEQFF
CDR3 DNA: TGCGCCAGCAGGGTGACTAGCGGGGGGGCCTACAATGAGCAGTTCTTC
clone size: NA
J gene: TRBJ2-1
D gene: TRBD2
V gene: TRBV4-1

CDR3 protein: CASSLFGGRGTDTQYF
CDR3 DNA: TGTGCCAGCAGTTTATTCGGGGGTAGGGGCACAGATACGCAGTATTTT
clone size: NA
J gene: TRBJ2-3
D gene: NA
V gene: TRBV27

CDR3 protein: CASSTPGTARYGYTF
CDR3 DNA: TGTGCCAGCAGCACCCCGGGGACAGCGCGCTATGGCTACACCTTC
clone size: few
J gene: TRBJ1-2
D gene: TRBD1
V gene: TRBV7-9

CDR3 protein: CASSDRQNYGYTF
CDR3 DNA: TGTGCCAGCAGCGACCGACAGAACTATGGCTACACCTTC
clone size: NA
J gene: TRBJ1-2
D gene: NA
V gene: TRBV2

CDR3 protein: CASSQEGQGGYEQYF
CDR3 DNA: TGCGCCAGCAGCCAAGAGGGGCAGGGTGGCTACGAGCAGTACTTC
clone size: NA
J gene: TRBJ2-7
D gene: NA
V gene: TRBV4-1

CDR3 protein: CASSRGGGGRTEAFF
CDR3 DNA: TGTGCCAGCAGCAGAGGCGGTGGGGGCCGAACTGAAGCTTTCTTT
clone size: NA
J gene: TRBJ1-1
D gene: NA
V gene: TRBV7-8

CDR3 protein: CASSPGGGPSYNEQFF
CDR3 DNA: TGTGCCAGTAGTCCTGGGGGGGGCCCCTCCTACAATGAGCAGTTCTTC
clone size: NA
J gene: TRBJ2-1
D gene: NA
V gene: TRBV19

CDR3 protein: CASGQGGYEQFF
CDR3 DNA: TGCGCCAGCGGACAGGGGGGGTATGAGCAGTTCTTC
clone size: NA
J gene: TRBJ2-1
D gene: TRBD1
V gene: TRBV10-2

CDR3 protein: CASSLQGYEQYF
CDR3 DNA: TGTGCCAGCAGCTTACAGGGGTACGAGCAGTACTTC
clone size: NA
J gene: TRBJ2-7
D gene: NA
V gene: TRBV11-2